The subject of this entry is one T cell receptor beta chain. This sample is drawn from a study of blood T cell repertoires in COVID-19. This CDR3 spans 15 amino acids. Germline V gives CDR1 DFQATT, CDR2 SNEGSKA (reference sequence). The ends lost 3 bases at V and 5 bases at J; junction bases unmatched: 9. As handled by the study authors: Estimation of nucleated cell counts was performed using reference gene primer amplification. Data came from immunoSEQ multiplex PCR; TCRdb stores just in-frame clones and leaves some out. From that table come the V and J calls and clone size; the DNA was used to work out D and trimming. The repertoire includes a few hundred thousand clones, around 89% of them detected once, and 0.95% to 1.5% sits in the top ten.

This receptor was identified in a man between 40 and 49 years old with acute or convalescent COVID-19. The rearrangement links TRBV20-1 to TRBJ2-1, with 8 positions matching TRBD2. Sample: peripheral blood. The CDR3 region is CSASSGETSDNEQFF. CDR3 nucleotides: TGCAGTGCTAGTAGCGGGGAGACGTCCGACAATGAGCAGTTCTTC.